The 13 T cell receptor beta chains below come from one sample, sequenced in a study of blood T cell repertoires in COVID-19. The data were produced by immunoSEQ multiplex PCR, yet TCRdb's version contains in-frame clones alone and is incomplete. This sample yields around 41,000 clones, of which around 82% are seen a single time; approximately 45% belongs to the top ten. Input material: peripheral blood. These receptors were taken from a woman of 80 years or more with active or convalescent COVID-19.

The CDR3 loop is CSVATGAGGAKNIQYF. Here the CDR3 DNA reads TGCAGCGTTGCCACAGGTGCGGGGGGGGCCAAAAACATTCAGTACTTC. This chain uses TRBV29-1 with TRBJ2-4; 9 bases match TRBD2. CDR1 SQVTM and CDR2 ANQGSEA come from the germline V gene. V shed 4 bases, J shed 1 base, and the junction held 8 bases outside the gene matches. The CDR3 spans 16 residues.

The CDR3, as DNA: TGTGCCAGCAGCTCGGCGGGAGATGGAGGCAATGAGCAGTTCTTC. Translating gives CASSSAGDGGNEQFF. This chain connects TRBV7-9 to TRBJ2-1, with 7 bases lining up with TRBD2. CDR1 and CDR2 from the germline V gene are SEHNR and FQNEAQ (reference sequence). J gave up 6 bases and V 4 bases, and 9 bases lay outside the gene matches. CDR3 size: 15 residues.

The chain uses TRBV19 and TRBJ1-5; 8 bases line up with TRBD1. Per the germline V gene, CDR1 is LNHDA and CDR2 is SQIVND (reference sequence). V lost 8 bases and J lost 4; bases outside the gene matches: 10. CDR3 length equals 15 residues. The CDR3: CASGSGDRLNQPQHF. The DNA for the CDR3 is TGTGCCAGTGGTTCCGGGGACAGGCTGAATCAGCCCCAGCATTTT.

CDR3 region: CASSHVRAGAGELFF. The CDR3, as DNA: TGCGCCAGCAGCCATGTGAGGGCGGGGGCCGGGGAGCTGTTTTTT. The V gene is TRBV4-3, the J gene TRBJ2-2; TRBD2 aligns across 7 bases. This CDR3 has 15 residues. Germline V gene data show CDR1 as LGHNA and CDR2 as YSLEER. The V gene end was trimmed by 3 bases and the J gene end by 6 bases; junction bases not matched to a gene: 7.

The chain uses TRBV12-3 or TRBV12-4 and TRBJ2-3; weak D call: TRBD2 (6 bases). This CDR3 comprises 13 residues. Trimming took 7 bases from V and 14 from J, leaving 22 bases between them. The CDR3 nucleotides read TGTGCCAGCACCCCTTTATGGGGGAGGACGTCGTATTTT. Protein sequence: CASTPLWGRTSYF.

V gene TRBV2 combines with J gene TRBJ1-2; TRBD1 might be the D (5 bases). CDR3 length: 13 residues. Germline V gene lookup returns CDR1 SNHLY and CDR2 FYNNEI. The V end lost 6 bases, the J end lost 6 bases, and 14 bases lay between the germline ends. CDR3 residues: CASRETATDGYTF. For the CDR3, the DNA is TGTGCCAGCAGAGAGACAGCAACCGATGGCTACACCTTC.

On this clone: The junction and the germline gene differ at one end; a read error may be behind it. This chain joins TRBV9 and TRBJ1-2, with D possibly TRBD1 on 6 matching bases. Germline values: CDR1 SGDLS, CDR2 YYNGEE. The CDR3 consists of 12 residues. CDR3 region: CASSVGGRGLSF. In nucleotides, the CDR3 is TGTGCCAGCAGCGTAGGGGGCAGGGGTCTCTCCTTC.

This chain links TRBV30 with TRBJ1-2, with a weak D call TRBD1 (5 bases). This CDR3 has 13 amino acids. Germline V gives CDR1 GTSNPN, CDR2 SVGIG (reference sequence). The ends were cut back, 0 bases at V and 6 bases at J, with 11 bases in the middle. The CDR3 here is CAWSVLQANGYTF. For the CDR3, the DNA is TGTGCCTGGAGTGTCCTACAGGCTAATGGCTACACCTTC.

The chain uses TRBV18 and TRBJ1-4; 7 bases fit TRBD1. V shed 3 bases and J 3 bases; nucleotides not matched to a gene: 10. This CDR3 has 17 amino acids. Germline loops: CDR1 KGHSH, CDR2 LQKENI. CDR3 nucleotides: TGTGCCAGCTCACCCCCGGAGGGGGCTTTCGCTAATGAAAAACTGTTTTTT. Translation: CASSPPEGAFANEKLFF.

In nucleotides, the CDR3 is TGTGCCAGCTCATCCTCCTTACGGGACAGAAATAATTCACCCCTCCACTTT. Translating it yields CASSSSLRDRNNSPLHF. V is TRBV18 and J is TRBJ1-6, with 7 bases identical to TRBD1. The CDR3 loop spans 17 amino acids. Germline CDR1 KGHSH, CDR2 LQKENI. With V trimmed by 5 bases and J by 5 bases, 12 bases remained unmatched.

The table lists this clone with a few counts. CDR3 loop: CASTKGGEGTDTQYF. The CDR3 DNA is TGTGCCAGCACCAAGGGGGGGGAAGGAACAGATACGCAGTATTTT. The rearrangement uses TRBV28 and TRBJ2-3, with D tentatively TRBD2 (7 bases). This CDR3 comprises 15 residues. Trimming removed 7 bases from V and 3 bases from J, with 17 bases in between. CDR1 is MDHEN and CDR2 is SYDVKM in the germline V gene.

CDR3 residues: CASSPEVGGQYF. CDR3 coding DNA: TGTGCCAGCAGCCCGGAGGTGGGGGGGCAGTATTTT. The V gene is TRBV5-5, the J gene TRBJ2-3; possible D gene TRBD2, 6 bases. V was cut by 4 bases and J by 11 bases, with 14 bases left in between. Germline values: CDR1 SGHKS, CDR2 YYEKEE (reference sequence). The CDR3 has 12 residues.

The chain links TRBV6-6 to TRBJ1-3, with TRBD1 as a possible D gene (6 bases). V was shortened by 6 bases and J by 7 bases, with 19 bases between the two germline ends. The germline CDR1 and CDR2 sequences are MNHNY and SVGAGI (reference sequence). The CDR3 runs to 15 residues. CDR3 residues: CASSHGTLEPNTIYF. The CDR3 bases are TGTGCCAGCAGCCACGGGACATTAGAACCTAACACCATATATTTT.